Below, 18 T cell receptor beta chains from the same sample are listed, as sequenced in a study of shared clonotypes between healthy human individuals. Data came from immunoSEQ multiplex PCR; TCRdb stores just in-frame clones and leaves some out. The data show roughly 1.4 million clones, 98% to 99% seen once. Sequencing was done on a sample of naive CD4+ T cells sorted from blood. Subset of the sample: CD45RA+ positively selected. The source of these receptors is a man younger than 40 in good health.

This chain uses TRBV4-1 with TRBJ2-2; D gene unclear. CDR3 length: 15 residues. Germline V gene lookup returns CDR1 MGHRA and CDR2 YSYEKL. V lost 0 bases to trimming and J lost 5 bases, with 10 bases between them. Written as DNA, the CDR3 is TGCGCCAGCAGCCAAGACTTCGAGAGTACCGGGGAGCTGTTTTTT. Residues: CASSQDFESTGELFF.

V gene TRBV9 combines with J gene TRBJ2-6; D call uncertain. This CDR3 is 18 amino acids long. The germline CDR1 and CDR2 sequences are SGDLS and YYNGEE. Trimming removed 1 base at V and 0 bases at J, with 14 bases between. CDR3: CASSVTTQTVSGANVLTF. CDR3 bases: TGTGCCAGCAGCGTAACGACTCAAACAGTCTCTGGGGCCAACGTCCTGACTTTC.

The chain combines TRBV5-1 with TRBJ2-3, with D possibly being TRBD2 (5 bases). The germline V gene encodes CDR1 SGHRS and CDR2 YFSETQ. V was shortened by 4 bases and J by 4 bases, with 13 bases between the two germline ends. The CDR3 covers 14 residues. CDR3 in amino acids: CASSSRRSADTQYF. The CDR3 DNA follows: TGCGCCAGCAGCAGTCGGAGGAGCGCAGATACGCAGTATTTT.

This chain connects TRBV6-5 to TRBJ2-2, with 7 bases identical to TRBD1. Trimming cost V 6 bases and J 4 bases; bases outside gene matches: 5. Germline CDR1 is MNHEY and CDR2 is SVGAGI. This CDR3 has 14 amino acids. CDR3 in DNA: TGTGCCAGCAGGGCGACAGGGAGCACCGGGGAGCTGTTTTTT. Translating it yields CASRATGSTGELFF.

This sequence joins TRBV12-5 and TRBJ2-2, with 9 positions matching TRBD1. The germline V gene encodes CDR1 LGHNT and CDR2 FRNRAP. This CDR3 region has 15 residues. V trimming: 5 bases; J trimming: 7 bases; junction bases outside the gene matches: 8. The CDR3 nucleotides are TGTGCTAGTGGTCCTCGGGACAGGGAGTTCGGGGAGCTGTTTTTT. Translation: CASGPRDREFGELFF.

CDR3 DNA: TGTGCCTGGAGTGCAGCAGGGACTAAAATTGGGTACGAGCAGTACTTC. Protein sequence: CAWSAAGTKIGYEQYF. J is TRBJ2-7 and V is TRBV30; 7 nucleotides line up with TRBD2. J gave up 4 bases and V 1 base, and 13 bases lay outside the gene matches. The germline V gene has CDR1 GTSNPN and CDR2 SVGIG (reference sequence). The CDR3 length is 16 residues.

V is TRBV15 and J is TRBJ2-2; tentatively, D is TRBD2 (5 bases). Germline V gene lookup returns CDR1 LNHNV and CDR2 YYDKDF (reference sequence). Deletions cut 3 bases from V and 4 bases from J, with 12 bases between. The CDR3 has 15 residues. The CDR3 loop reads CATSRERVGTGELFF. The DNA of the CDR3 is TGTGCCACCAGCAGGGAGAGGGTGGGCACCGGGGAGCTGTTTTTT.

CDR3 sequence (DNA): TGTGCCAGCAGTGACCCAGCAGGGCCGGGAGAAGTGCAGTTCTTC. Its protein is CASSDPAGPGEVQFF. The V call is TRBV25-1, the J call TRBJ2-1; a possible D gene is TRBD2 (6 bases). The CDR3 totals 15 residues. The germline V gene has CDR1 MGHDK and CDR2 SYGVNS. V was cut by 3 bases and J by 12 bases, with 21 bases left in between.

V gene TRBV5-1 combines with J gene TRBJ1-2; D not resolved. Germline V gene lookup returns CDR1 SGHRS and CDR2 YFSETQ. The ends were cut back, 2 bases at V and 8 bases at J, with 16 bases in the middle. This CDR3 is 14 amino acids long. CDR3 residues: CASSFRAANDGYTF. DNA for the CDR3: TGCGCCAGCAGCTTTCGGGCAGCCAACGACGGCTACACCTTC.

The DNA for the CDR3 is TGTGCCAGCAGCTTAGGGGCGAGCGGGAAGCTGGAGACCCAGTACTTC. Protein product: CASSLGASGKLETQYF. The V gene is TRBV7-2, the J gene TRBJ2-5; TRBD2 aligns across 7 bases. From germline, CDR1 is SGHTA and CDR2 FQGNSA. V was pared by 1 base and J by 5 bases, with 10 bases of the junction left unmatched. This CDR3 is built from 16 residues. Full variable domain (outside the CDR3, taken from reference TRBV7-2 and TRBJ2-5): GAGVSQSPSNKVTEKGKDVELRCDPISGHTALYWYRQSLGQGLEFLIYFQGNSAPDKSGLPSDRFSAERTGGSVSTLTIQRTQQEDSAVYLCASSLGASGKLETQYFGPGTRLLVL.

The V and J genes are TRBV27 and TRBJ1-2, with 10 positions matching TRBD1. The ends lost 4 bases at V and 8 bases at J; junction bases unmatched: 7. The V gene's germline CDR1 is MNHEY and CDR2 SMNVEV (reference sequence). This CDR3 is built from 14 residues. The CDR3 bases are TGTGCCAGCAGTTCCGACAGGGGGCGCATGGGCTACACCTTC. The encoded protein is CASSSDRGRMGYTF.

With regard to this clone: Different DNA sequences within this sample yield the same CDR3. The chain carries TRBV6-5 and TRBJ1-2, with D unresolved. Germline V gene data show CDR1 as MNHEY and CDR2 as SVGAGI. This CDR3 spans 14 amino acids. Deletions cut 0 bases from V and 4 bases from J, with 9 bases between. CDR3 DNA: TGTGCCAGCAGTTACTCTGAAGTCGGCTATGGCTACACCTTC. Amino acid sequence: CASSYSEVGYGYTF.

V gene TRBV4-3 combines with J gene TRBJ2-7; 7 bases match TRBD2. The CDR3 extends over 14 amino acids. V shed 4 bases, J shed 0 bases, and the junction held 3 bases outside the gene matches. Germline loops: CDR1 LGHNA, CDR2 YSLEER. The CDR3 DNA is TGCGCCAGCAGCCGGGGCGGGAGCTCCTACGAGCAGTACTTC. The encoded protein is CASSRGGSSYEQYF.

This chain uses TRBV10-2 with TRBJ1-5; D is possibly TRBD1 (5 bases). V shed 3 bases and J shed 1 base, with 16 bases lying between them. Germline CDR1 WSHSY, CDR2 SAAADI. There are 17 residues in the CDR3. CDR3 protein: CASSDSIQAISNQPQHF. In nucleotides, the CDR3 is TGCGCCAGCAGTGACTCAATACAGGCAATAAGCAATCAGCCCCAGCATTTT.

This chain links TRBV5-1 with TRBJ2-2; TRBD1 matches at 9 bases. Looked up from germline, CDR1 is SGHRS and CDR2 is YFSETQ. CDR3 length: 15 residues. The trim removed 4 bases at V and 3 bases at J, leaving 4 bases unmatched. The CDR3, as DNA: TGCGCCAGCAGCCGGGACAGGGAAGACACCGGGGAGCTGTTTTTT. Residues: CASSRDREDTGELFF.

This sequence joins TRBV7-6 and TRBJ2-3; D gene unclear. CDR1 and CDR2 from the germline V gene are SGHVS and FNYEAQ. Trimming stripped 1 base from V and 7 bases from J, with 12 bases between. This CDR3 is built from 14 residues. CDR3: CASSLEAYGNTQYF. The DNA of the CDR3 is TGTGCCAGCAGCTTAGAAGCTTACGGAAATACGCAGTATTTT.

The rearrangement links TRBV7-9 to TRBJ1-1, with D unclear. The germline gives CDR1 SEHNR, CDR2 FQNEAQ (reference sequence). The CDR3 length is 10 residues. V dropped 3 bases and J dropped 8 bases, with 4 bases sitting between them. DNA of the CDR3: TGTGCCAGCAGCTTCCCCGAAGCTTTCTTT. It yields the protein CASSFPEAFF. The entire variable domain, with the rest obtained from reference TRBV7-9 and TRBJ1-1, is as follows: DTGVSQNPRHKITKRGQNVTFRCDPISEHNRLYWYRQTLGQGPEFLTYFQNEAQLEKSRLLSDRFSAERPKGSFSTLEIQRTEQGDSAMYLCASSFPEAFFGQGTRLTVV.

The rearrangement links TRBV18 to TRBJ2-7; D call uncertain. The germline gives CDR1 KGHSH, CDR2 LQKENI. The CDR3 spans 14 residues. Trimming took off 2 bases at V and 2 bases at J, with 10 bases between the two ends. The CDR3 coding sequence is TGTGCCAGCTCACCATTGGCCAGTACCTACGAGCAGTACTTC. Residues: CASSPLASTYEQYF.